This T cell receptor beta chain derives from a study of T cells in Graves' hyperthyroidism and ophthalmopathy. Study-wide points: A model using 13 V-J features told ophthalmopathy apart from stable hyperthyroidism.

From germline, CDR1 is SGHTA and CDR2 FQGNSA. The CDR3 consists of 12 residues. V was cut by 5 bases and J by 3 bases, with 8 bases left in between. The investigators amplified TCR beta CDR3 regions from RNA transcripts. The HTBI primer set served for first-round RT-PCR of the TCR CDR3. TCRdb analysed the multiplex PCR reads with MiXCR anew, one entry per CDR3 protein. The data show fewer than 650,000 distinct CDR3 sequences, 12% to 15% seen once. This clonotype has only a few counts. Its specificity is unknown. This receptor was obtained from a woman aged 40 to 50 with Graves' hyperthyroidism. This chain links TRBV7-2 with TRBJ2-7; D is undetermined. Sequenced sample: blood. CDR3 loop: CASSQSDYEQYF. In nucleotides, the CDR3 is TGTGCCAGCAGCCAAAGTGACTACGAGCAGTACTTC.